Each of the 23 T cell receptor beta chains below was sequenced from the same sample in a study of vaccination and CD4 T cells after COVID-19 (dated by TCRdb to 2021 to 2024). The treatment or condition tag for this specimen amounts to: approximately nine-day PBMC culture with coronavirus spike peptide pools or control peptides (ViraFEST assay). CD4+ T cells from unexposed donors were collected before the COVID-19 pandemic (2011-2018). The library relied on PCR. Sequencing was performed on an Illumina iSeq 100. At the Johns Hopkins FTIC core, DNA from the cultured CD4+ T cells underwent TCR sequencing with the Oncomine TCR Beta short-read assay. The raw public reads went through TCRdb reprocessing: fastp at Q25, MiXCR clone calling, in-frame beta chains kept. For every CDR3 protein sequence, its rows merge into one entry that carries the most common genes and DNA. Recorded for this sample are about 9,900 distinct CDR3 sequences; less than 40% of them occurred a single time. Jointly, the top ten make up 25% to 35% of the sample.

The antigens for these receptors are not known. Sequencing was carried out using CD4+ T cells from blood, cultured in vitro. Receptors were obtained from a human donor in good health.

The genes are TRBV4-1 and TRBJ1-6, with TRBD1 identical over 7 bases. V shed 10 bases, J shed 10 bases, and the junction held 13 bases outside the gene matches. The germline V gene encodes CDR1 MGHRA and CDR2 YSYEKL. There are 14 residues in the CDR3. The CDR3 region has the DNA TGCGCCAACCATACCGGGACAGAGGAGTCACCCCTCCACTTT. The encoded protein is CANHTGTEESPLHF.

This chain uses TRBV9 with TRBJ1-1, with 7 bases aligning to TRBD1. The V segment lost 3 bases and the J segment 6 bases; nucleotides outside the gene matches: 11. The CDR3 is 15 residues long. The germline gives CDR1 SGDLS, CDR2 YYNGEE. The CDR3 reads CASSDKQGLGAEAFF. DNA of the CDR3: TGTGCCAGCAGCGACAAACAGGGGCTCGGCGCTGAAGCTTTCTTT.

This clonotype was detected a few times. V is TRBV7-2 and J is TRBJ2-5, with D possibly matching TRBD2 (6 bases). Trimming stripped 0 bases from V and 2 bases from J, with 7 bases between. CDR1 is SGHTA, CDR2 FQGNSA, per germline. The CDR3 covers 14 residues. As DNA, the CDR3 is TGTGCCAGCAGCTTAGCACTAGCTCAAGAGACCCAGTACTTC. Amino acid sequence: CASSLALAQETQYF. Together with reference TRBV7-2 and TRBJ2-5, the CDR3 gives the full variable domain: GAGVSQSPSNKVTEKGKDVELRCDPISGHTALYWYRQSLGQGLEFLIYFQGNSAPDKSGLPSDRFSAERTGGSVSTLTIQRTQQEDSAVYLCASSLALAQETQYFGPGTRLLVL.

This clonotype was detected a few times. The J gene is TRBJ2-6, the V gene TRBV14; tentatively, D is TRBD2 (6 bases). V lost 0 bases to trimming and J lost 2 bases, with 14 bases between them. This CDR3 has 18 amino acids. Germline loops: CDR1 SGHDN, CDR2 FVKESK. The CDR3 is CASSQEAGMGTGANVLTF. The CDR3 nucleotides read TGTGCCAGCAGCCAAGAGGCGGGGATGGGCACTGGGGCCAACGTCCTGACTTTC.

The chain is built from TRBV19 and TRBJ1-5; D is perhaps TRBD1 (6 bases). The germline V and J ends were trimmed by 7 bases and 3 bases, with 19 bases remaining between them. This CDR3 comprises 16 residues. The germline gives CDR1 LNHDA, CDR2 SQIVND (reference sequence). CDR3 coding DNA: TGTGCCAGTACCCGCGGGGGGGCCTTCGACAATCAGCCCCAGCATTTT. Translating gives CASTRGGAFDNQPQHF.

CDR3 nucleotides: TGTGCCAGCAGCTTAGTGGTGGGGTCTGAAGCTTTCTTT. This sequence encodes CASSLVVGSEAFF. The chain is built from TRBV7-2 and TRBJ1-1; D gene ambiguous. Trimming shortened V by 1 base and J by 6 bases, and 9 bases separated the two germline ends. Germline V lookup: CDR1 SGHTA, CDR2 FQGNSA. The CDR3 is made up of 13 amino acids.

This chain uses TRBV2 with TRBJ1-1, with D uncertain. Trimming took 7 bases from V and 0 from J, leaving 15 bases between them. The CDR3 is 15 amino acids. In germline, CDR1 is SNHLY, CDR2 FYNNEI. The CDR3, as DNA: TGTGCCAGCACCCTTGCCGGTCGGCTGAACACTGAAGCTTTCTTT. This sequence encodes CASTLAGRLNTEAFF.

V gene TRBV19 combines with J gene TRBJ2-4, with D possibly TRBD1 on 6 matching bases. This CDR3 has 16 residues. Trimming removed 9 bases from V and 4 bases from J, with 22 bases in between. Germline V gives CDR1 LNHDA, CDR2 SQIVND (reference sequence). This chain's CDR3 is CASQGVQGKTKNIQYF. CDR3 bases: TGTGCCAGCCAAGGGGTCCAGGGGAAGACAAAAAACATTCAGTACTTC.

The chain employs TRBV6-1 and TRBJ1-4, with D perhaps TRBD1 (5 bases). Germline V gene data show CDR1 as MNHNS and CDR2 as SASEGT. The CDR3 has 13 residues. Trimming stripped 0 bases from V and 8 bases from J, with 7 bases between. The chain's CDR3 is CASSEANREKLFF. For the CDR3, the DNA is TGTGCCAGCAGTGAAGCGAACAGGGAAAAACTGTTTTTT.

This sequence joins TRBV11-2 and TRBJ2-2, with D hard to call. The CDR3 length is 13 residues. CDR1 is SGHAT and CDR2 is FQNNGV in the germline V gene. The V and J ends lost 5 bases and 5 bases respectively, with 9 bases between them. The chain's CDR3 is CASSRTRTGELFF. CDR3 in DNA: TGTGCCAGCAGCCGTACACGAACCGGGGAGCTGTTTTTT.

The chain joins TRBV19 to TRBJ2-2, with D perhaps matching TRBD1 (6 bases). From germline, CDR1 is LNHDA and CDR2 SQIVND (reference sequence). Trimming left V 3 bases short and J 5 bases short, with 10 bases between. This CDR3 has 14 amino acids. This chain's CDR3 is CASSIEGETGELFF. CDR3 sequence (DNA): TGTGCCAGTAGTATTGAGGGGGAGACCGGGGAGCTGTTTTTT. The full variable domain, rest sourced from reference TRBV19 and TRBJ2-2, is DGGITQSPKYLFRKEGQNVTLSCEQNLNHDAMYWYRQDPGQGLRLIYYSQIVNDFQKGDIAEGYSVSREKKESFPLTVTSAQKNPTAFYLCASSIEGETGELFFGEGSRLTVL.

The rearrangement joins TRBV20-1 to TRBJ2-5; 11 nucleotides line up with TRBD2. Germline CDR1 DFQATT, CDR2 SNEGSKA (reference sequence). With V trimmed by 6 bases and J by 5 bases, 11 bases remained unmatched. The CDR3 covers 15 residues. The CDR3 protein is CSAPRLAGPGETQYF. The CDR3 nucleotides are TGCAGTGCACCTCGACTAGCGGGGCCCGGGGAGACCCAGTACTTC.

V is TRBV7-2 and J is TRBJ1-2; 8 bases line up with TRBD1. V gave up 11 bases and J gave up 7 bases; unmatched junction bases: 12. Per germline, CDR1 SGHTA and CDR2 FQGNSA. CDR3 size: 13 residues. This chain's CDR3 is CAQSGQGSFGYTF. The CDR3 DNA reads as TGTGCCCAGTCAGGACAGGGAAGTTTTGGCTACACCTTC.

The rearrangement links TRBV6-2 or TRBV6-3 to TRBJ1-1; D unclear. Germline assignment: CDR1 MNHEY and CDR2 SVGEGT. This CDR3 is 12 amino acids long. V lost 6 bases to trimming and J lost 5 bases, with 10 bases between them. The CDR3 region is CASSHSGTEAFF. The CDR3, as DNA: TGTGCCAGCAGCCATTCGGGGACTGAAGCTTTCTTT.

The rearrangement joins TRBV7-3 to TRBJ2-1; D may be TRBD2 (6 bases). The V gene lost 2 bases and the J gene lost 7 bases, with 12 bases spanning the gap. The germline V gene encodes CDR1 SGHTA and CDR2 FQGTGA. This CDR3 is 14 amino acids long. CDR3 nucleotides: TGTGCCAGCAGCTTATCTTCAGGGAGGAATGAGCAGTTCTTC. Residues: CASSLSSGRNEQFF.

The rearrangement uses TRBV7-9 and TRBJ1-5, with TRBD1 identical over 8 bases. J lost 4 bases, V lost 0 bases, and 5 bases had no gene match. Looked up from germline, CDR1 is SEHNR and CDR2 is FQNEAQ (reference sequence). The CDR3 is 16 amino acids. DNA of the CDR3: TGTGCCAGCAGCTTAGCCGGGACAGGCTTAAATCAGCCCCAGCATTTT. Its translation is CASSLAGTGLNQPQHF.

This clonotype was counted a few times. CDR3 protein: CASSVFRNQPQHF. CDR3 in DNA: TGTGCCAGCAGCGTATTCCGAAATCAGCCCCAGCATTTT. The chain employs TRBV27 and TRBJ1-5; D is undetermined. The V end was cut by 6 bases, the J end by 4 bases, with 10 bases between. Germline assignment: CDR1 MNHEY and CDR2 SMNVEV (reference sequence). The CDR3 has 13 residues.

The chain uses TRBV6-1 and TRBJ1-5, with D uncertain. This CDR3 has 11 residues. Germline assignment: CDR1 MNHNS and CDR2 SASEGT. V shed 6 bases and J shed 7 bases, with 7 bases lying between them. CDR3 in amino acids: CASRDWQPQHF. The DNA of the CDR3 is TGTGCCAGCAGGGATTGGCAGCCCCAGCATTTT.

The chain links TRBV6-5 to TRBJ1-1; TRBD1 is a possible D gene (5 bases). CDR1 and CDR2 from the germline V gene are MNHEY and SVGAGI. The CDR3 runs 14 residues. Trimming stripped 4 bases from V and 3 bases from J, with 12 bases between. CDR3 nucleotides: TGTGCCAGCAGTTCAGGGAGTTTATACACTGAAGCTTTCTTT. Translated: CASSSGSLYTEAFF.

The chain joins TRBV10-3 to TRBJ1-4; D uncertain. V lost 10 bases to trimming and J lost 0 bases, with 12 bases between them. CDR1 and CDR2 (germline): ENHRY, SYGVKD. The CDR3 loop spans 14 amino acids. CDR3 sequence (DNA): TGTGCCAGTTGTTCTGGAGCAACTAATGAAAAACTGTTTTTT. Amino acid sequence: CASCSGATNEKLFF.

The CDR3 DNA sequence: TGCGCCACCAGGTCTAGCGGGGGCAACCAAGAGACCCAGTACTTC. Its translation: CATRSSGGNQETQYF. The rearrangement links TRBV10-2 to TRBJ2-5; the match to TRBD2 covers 10 bases. This CDR3 spans 15 amino acids. CDR1 and CDR2 (germline): WSHSY, SAAADI. V lost 10 bases and J lost 0; bases outside the gene matches: 8.

This chain links TRBV6-1 with TRBJ2-1; either TRBD1 or TRBD2 may fit D (5 bases each). CDR1 is MNHNS, CDR2 SASEGT, per germline. The ends were cut back, 2 bases at V and 1 base at J, with 15 bases in the middle. There are 17 residues in the CDR3. This CDR3 is CASSENEGPFSYNEQFF. CDR3 in DNA: TGTGCCAGCAGTGAAAATGAGGGGCCGTTTTCCTACAATGAGCAGTTCTTC.

This clonotype has just a few counts. The CDR3 loop reads CASSFSRGVSVEAFF. The CDR3 DNA follows: TGTGCCAGCAGCTTCTCTCGAGGCGTCAGCGTTGAAGCTTTCTTT. This chain uses TRBV5-5 with TRBJ1-1; D call uncertain. V was pared by 2 bases and J by 7 bases, with 18 bases between. Germline CDR1 is SGHKS and CDR2 is YYEKEE (reference sequence). There are 15 residues in the CDR3.